Listed below are T cell receptor beta chains from one sample, sequenced in a study of shared clonotypes between healthy human individuals. TCRdb keeps only in-frame clones here, not all; method: immunoSEQ multiplex PCR. The profile covers about 680,000 clones, with 74% appearing a single time and about 1.8% taken by the ten largest. The material sequenced was memory CD4+ T cells sorted from blood. The receptors were gathered from a woman aged 25 to 39 in good health. CDR3s include the opening cysteine and the closing phenylalanine or tryptophan. D genes are given only for firm matches. Some rows mark clone size as missing; the rest say once, few, many or name a class of expanded clone.

DNA	CDR3	D	V	J	size
TGTGCCAGCAGCTTTGGGCCAGGTAGTAATCGGCAGTTCTTC	CASSFGPGSNRQFF	-	TRBV7-2	TRBJ2-1	-
TGCGCCAGCAGCCCGCAGGAAGCTCTAGCCAAAAACATTCAGTACTTC	CASSPQEALAKNIQYF	-	TRBV4-1	TRBJ2-4	once
TGTGCCAGCCTTACGGCTAGCGGGAGATTTTTAGATACGCAGTATTTT	CASLTASGRFLDTQYF	TRBD2	TRBV6-4	TRBJ2-3	-
TGCGCCAGCAGCCAAGTTTGGGTAGCGGGAACCTACGAGCAGTACTTC	CASSQVWVAGTYEQYF	TRBD2	TRBV4-1	TRBJ2-7	-
TGTGCCAGCAGTGATAACGGACAGGGTAATCAGCCCCAGCATTTT	CASSDNGQGNQPQHF	TRBD1	TRBV6-4	TRBJ1-5	-
TGCGCCAGCAGGTTTAAGGGACAGGGGACCTACGAGCAGTACTTC	CASRFKGQGTYEQYF	TRBD1	TRBV10-2	TRBJ2-7	-
TGTGCCAGCAGCGTAGGAGGCGGCGCAGATACGCAGTATTTT	CASSVGGGADTQYF	-	TRBV9	TRBJ2-3	few
TGTGCCAGCAGCTTAGGCGGGAGCCAGGCCGGGGAGCTGTTTTTT	CASSLGGSQAGELFF	TRBD2	TRBV11-2	TRBJ2-2	-
TGTGCCAGCTCGCCTACCGGGACAGGGGGCAACTATGGCTACACCTTC	CASSPTGTGGNYGYTF	TRBD1	TRBV18	TRBJ1-2	once
TGTGCCAGCAGCCAAGTGGGGGGCGGCGAGACCCAGTACTTC	CASSQVGGGETQYF	-	TRBV4-2	TRBJ2-5	-
TGTGCCAGCAGCTCGCGACTAGGAGGTATCTACAATGAGCAGTTCTTC	CASSSRLGGIYNEQFF	-	TRBV5-4	TRBJ2-1	once
TGTGCCAGCAGTACAGGAGCTGGGGCCAACGTCCTGACTTTC	CASSTGAGANVLTF	-	TRBV2	TRBJ2-6	many
TGTGCCAGCAGAGTCGGGGGCGGCTACGAGCAGTACTTC	CASRVGGGYEQYF	-	TRBV6-5	TRBJ2-7	-
TGTGCCAGCAGTCTGGGACTAGCGGGAGTGGATGAGCAGTTCTTC	CASSLGLAGVDEQFF	TRBD2	TRBV2	TRBJ2-1	-
TGCGCCAGCAGCCAAGCGGGAGGGACGAACACCGGGGAGCTGTTTTTT	CASSQAGGTNTGELFF	TRBD2	TRBV5-1	TRBJ2-2	-
TGTGCCAGCAGTTACTCAGAGGAAATCGAGCAGTTCTTC	CASSYSEEIEQFF	-	TRBV6-6	TRBJ2-1	-
TGTGCCAGCAGTGATCAGGATCTGGCTAGCGGGACGTGGAATGAGCAGTTCTTC	CASSDQDLASGTWNEQFF	TRBD2	TRBV25-1	TRBJ2-1	-
TGTGCCAGCAGAGCACGCTTGGAGTCCCAGCCCCAGCATTTT	CASRARLESQPQHF	-	TRBV27	TRBJ1-5	-
TGTGCCAGCTCACCTGACAAGACGGTGCCCCAGCATTTT	CASSPDKTVPQHF	-	TRBV18	TRBJ1-5	-
TGTGCCTGGGACCGCACAGGGGGTAACGAGCAGTACTTC	CAWDRTGGNEQYF	TRBD1	TRBV30	TRBJ2-7	-
TGTGCCAGTAGTATAGCCGGGACAGAGCAGTACTTC	CASSIAGTEQYF	-	TRBV19	TRBJ2-7	few
TGTGCCAGCAGTTACAACCGTGGTCAAGAGACCCAGTACTTC	CASSYNRGQETQYF	-	TRBV6-5	TRBJ2-5	once
TGTGCCAGTAGTATAGGCGGGGAAGCCAAAAACATTCAGTACTTC	CASSIGGEAKNIQYF	-	TRBV19	TRBJ2-4	-
TGCGCCAGCAGCTTGGGACTAGGCGGTATGGAGACCCAGTACTTC	CASSLGLGGMETQYF	-	TRBV5-1	TRBJ2-5	-
TGTGCCAGCAGTTTCGGACAGGGGGCCCCCCGGGGCTACACCTTC	CASSFGQGAPRGYTF	TRBD1	TRBV28	TRBJ1-2	-
TGTGCCAGCAGCTTAGGTACGGATAACTATGGCTACACCTTC	CASSLGTDNYGYTF	-	TRBV7-9	TRBJ1-2	-
TGTGCCAGCAGGCCCACAGGTTTTCATTACGAGCAGTACTTC	CASRPTGFHYEQYF	-	TRBV21-1	TRBJ2-7	-
TGTGCCAGCAGTCACGACAGGGGGCGATGGGAGACCCAGTACTTC	CASSHDRGRWETQYF	TRBD1	TRBV25-1	TRBJ2-5	-
TGTGCCAGCGGATTTCCTCACTTTGTCGGGGAGCTGTTTTTT	CASGFPHFVGELFF	-	TRBV7-3	TRBJ2-2	-
TGCGCCAGCAGCTTTGACGCCCTGAGCTCCTACGAGCAGTACTTC	CASSFDALSSYEQYF	-	TRBV5-1	TRBJ2-7	once
TGTGCCAGCAGTGAGTCGGGCCGGGGGACCCAGTACTTC	CASSESGRGTQYF	-	TRBV25-1	TRBJ2-5	once
TGTGCCAGCAGCACCGCAGGACAGGGAAAAGATACGCAGTATTTT	CASSTAGQGKDTQYF	TRBD1	TRBV7-2	TRBJ2-3	-
TGTGCCAGCACCAGGGACAGGGACTATGGCTACACCTTC	CASTRDRDYGYTF	TRBD1	TRBV6-1	TRBJ1-2	-